This TCR beta chain comes out of a study of shared clonotypes between healthy human individuals. Donors were healthy HIV-negative adults without recent acute infections or vaccinations. The CDR3 is 15 amino acids. In germline, CDR1 is SGHRS, CDR2 YFSETQ. V gave up 4 bases and J gave up 5 bases, with 18 bases separating them. Comment on this clone: Its antigen is unknown.

Produced via immunoSEQ multiplex PCR; TCRdb's table is partial and in-frame only. Among a few million clones, 90% to 95% were seen once, and the ten largest hold around 0.4%. Study-wide points: Around 5% of naive CD4 clonotypes were shared across several donors. Sequencing depth was a factor that was expected to affect clonotype sharing among donors. Naive subsets usually exceeded memory subsets in estimated richness.

What was sequenced was naive CD4+ T cells from PBMCs. Subset: CD45RA+ positively selected. This TCR derives from a man younger than 30 in good health. Some clones in this sample may be carry-over from other donors' samples. This chain joins TRBV5-1 and TRBJ2-5, with D hard to call. As DNA, the CDR3 is TGCGCCAGCAGCCTATCAATACTAAACGGGGAGACCCAGTACTTC. The encoded protein is CASSLSILNGETQYF.